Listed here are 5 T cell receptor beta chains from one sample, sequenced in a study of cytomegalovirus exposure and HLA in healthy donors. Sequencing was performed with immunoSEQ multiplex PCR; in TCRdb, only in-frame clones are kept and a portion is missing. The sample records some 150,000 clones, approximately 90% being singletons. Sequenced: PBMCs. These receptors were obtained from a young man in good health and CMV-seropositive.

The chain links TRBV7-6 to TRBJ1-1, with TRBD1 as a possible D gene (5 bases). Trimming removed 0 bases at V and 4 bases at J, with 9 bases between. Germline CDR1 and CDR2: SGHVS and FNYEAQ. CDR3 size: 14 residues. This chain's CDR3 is CASSLASQGTEAFF. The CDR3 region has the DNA TGTGCCAGCAGCTTAGCCTCCCAGGGCACTGAAGCTTTCTTT.

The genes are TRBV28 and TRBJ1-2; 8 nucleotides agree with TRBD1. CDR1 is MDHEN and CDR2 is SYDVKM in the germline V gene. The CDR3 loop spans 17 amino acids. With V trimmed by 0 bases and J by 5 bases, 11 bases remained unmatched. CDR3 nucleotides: TGTGCCAGCAGTTTATGGTCACAAACACAGGGGGGATATGGCTACACCTTC. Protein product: CASSLWSQTQGGYGYTF.

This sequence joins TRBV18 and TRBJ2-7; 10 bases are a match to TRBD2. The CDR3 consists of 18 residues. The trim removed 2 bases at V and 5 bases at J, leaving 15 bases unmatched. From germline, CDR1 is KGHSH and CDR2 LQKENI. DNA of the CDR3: TGTGCCAGCTCACCATTTGGGGACCTAGCGGGAGCAGGGGACGAGCAGTACTTC. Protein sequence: CASSPFGDLAGAGDEQYF.

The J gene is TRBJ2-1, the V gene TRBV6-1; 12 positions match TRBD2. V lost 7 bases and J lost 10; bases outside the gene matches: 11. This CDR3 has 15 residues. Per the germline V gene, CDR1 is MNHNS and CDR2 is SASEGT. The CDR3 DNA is TGTGCCAGCATCCGACTAGCGGGAGCCCCCAGCGAGCAGTTCTTC. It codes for CASIRLAGAPSEQFF.

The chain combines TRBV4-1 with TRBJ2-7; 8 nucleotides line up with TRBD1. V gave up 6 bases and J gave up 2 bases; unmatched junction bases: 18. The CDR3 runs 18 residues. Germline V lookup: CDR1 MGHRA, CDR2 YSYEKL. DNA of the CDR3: TGCGCCAGCAGTACTGGTCCAGGGGGCGGAAAGAAGACCTACGAGCAGTACTTC. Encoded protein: CASSTGPGGGKKTYEQYF.